What follows are 26 T cell receptor beta chains derived from one specimen sequenced in a study of early T cells in non-severe SARS-CoV-2 infection. TCRdb itself ran the 5' RACE reads through MiXCR, one entry per CDR3 protein. There are roughly 120,000 distinct CDR3 sequences in the sample; about 15% occur only once, and around a fifth lies in the top ten. The sequenced sample consisted of whole blood. The receptor set was obtained from an adult who was a healthcare worker with PCR-confirmed SARS-CoV-2 infection or an uninfected control (not recorded which).

The DNA of the CDR3 is TGTGCCAGCAGCTTACCCCGGACTAGCGGAACCTACGAGCAGTACTTC. Its protein is CASSLPRTSGTYEQYF. This chain uses TRBV7-9 with TRBJ2-7, with 10 bases fitting TRBD2. Per the germline V gene, CDR1 is SEHNR and CDR2 is FQNEAQ (reference sequence). This CDR3 is 16 amino acids long. Germline trimming cut 2 bases from V and 2 bases from J; bases unmatched to any gene: 6.

Ten or more counts support this clonotype. The V gene is TRBV3-1, the J gene TRBJ2-1; no firm D call. The CDR3 is 12 amino acids. Germline V lookup: CDR1 LGHDT, CDR2 YNNKEL (reference sequence). V lost 1 base and J 14 bases, leaving 12 bases between the germline ends. The CDR3 nucleotides are TGTGCCAGCAGCCAAGTTTTGACGACAAAGTTCTTC. Protein: CASSQVLTTKFF.

The chain joins TRBV5-4 to TRBJ2-1; D perhaps matches TRBD1 (5 bases). Germline loops: CDR1 SGHNT, CDR2 YYREEE (reference sequence). CDR3 length: 13 amino acids. V gave up 6 bases and J gave up 6 bases, with 13 bases separating them. The CDR3 is CASIAQGSNEQFF. The DNA for the CDR3 is TGTGCCAGCATCGCCCAGGGATCCAATGAGCAGTTCTTC.

V gene TRBV20-1 combines with J gene TRBJ2-5; TRBD2 matches at 12 bases. In germline, CDR1 is DFQATT, CDR2 SNEGSKA (reference sequence). The ends lost 6 bases at V and 8 bases at J; junction bases unmatched: 16. The CDR3 is 16 amino acids. The CDR3 sequence is CSAAPLAGGPIVTQYF. CDR3 bases: TGCAGTGCCGCCCCTCTAGCGGGGGGGCCGATTGTCACCCAGTACTTC.

This clonotype appeared many times. This rearrangement joins TRBV6-1 to TRBJ1-1; D unresolved. Trimming took 7 bases from V and 7 from J, leaving 10 bases between them. Germline CDR1 MNHNS, CDR2 SASEGT. CDR3 size: 11 residues. The CDR3 is CASTGLGEAFF. Here the CDR3 DNA reads TGTGCCAGCACCGGGTTAGGTGAAGCTTTCTTT.

V and J are TRBV5-1 and TRBJ1-4, with D hard to call. The V gene's germline CDR1 is SGHRS and CDR2 YFSETQ. The CDR3 is 12 residues long. V gave up 0 bases and J gave up 4 bases, with 1 base separating them. The CDR3 is CASSLDNEKLFF. The CDR3, as DNA: TGCGCCAGCAGCTTGGATAATGAAAAACTGTTTTTT.

In its sample, this clonotype was seen a few times. J is TRBJ2-7 and V is TRBV4-1; D is undetermined. Trimming took 1 base from V and 3 from J, leaving 7 bases between them. The germline V gene has CDR1 MGHRA and CDR2 YSYEKL. The CDR3 runs to 13 residues. CDR3 sequence: CASSQAPNYEQYF. CDR3 bases: TGCGCCAGCAGCCAAGCCCCCAACTACGAGCAGTACTTC.

The table lists this clonotype with many counts. The rearrangement links TRBV5-4 to TRBJ2-7, with D uncertain. V lost 0 bases and J 6 bases, leaving 13 bases between the germline ends. There are 14 residues in the CDR3. Germline V lookup: CDR1 SGHNT, CDR2 YYREEE (reference sequence). CDR3 nucleotides: TGTGCCAGCAGCTTGGGGCAAGGCGGCTCCGAGCAGTACTTC. The encoded protein is CASSLGQGGSEQYF.

There are many counts of this clonotype. The V call is TRBV4-2, the J call TRBJ2-5, with 7 nucleotides matching TRBD1. CDR1 LGHNA and CDR2 YNFKEQ come from the germline V gene. CDR3 length: 14 amino acids. Trimming cost V 1 base and J 3 bases; bases outside gene matches: 2. This chain's CDR3 is CASSQGQGEETQYF. The CDR3 coding sequence is TGTGCCAGCAGCCAAGGGCAGGGGGAAGAGACCCAGTACTTC.

This sequence joins TRBV9 and TRBJ2-7; D is undetermined. The CDR3 spans 15 residues. Trimming took off 0 bases at V and 0 bases at J, with 10 bases between the two ends. From germline, CDR1 is SGDLS and CDR2 YYNGEE. DNA of the CDR3: TGTGCCAGCAGCGTAGGAGACTCTGACTCCTACGAGCAGTACTTC. Translated: CASSVGDSDSYEQYF.

To note about this clonotype: Likely a read error: the CDR3 ends without its conserved phenylalanine or tryptophan. The DNA is left out, because the CDR3 cannot be placed on it with certainty; the CDR3 is given as TCRdb lists it. The V gene is TRBV29-1, the J gene TRBJ1-1. The CDR3 is 11 amino acids in total, end residues counted. Looked up from germline, CDR1 is SQVTM and CDR2 is ANQGSEA. The CDR3 is CSVGEGASYFL.

This clonotype was detected only a few times. The chain combines TRBV13 with TRBJ1-1; D possibly corresponds to TRBD1 (6 bases). The CDR3 is made up of 12 amino acids. Germline V gene data show CDR1 as PRHDT and CDR2 as FYEKMQ (reference sequence). Deletions cut 6 bases from V and 8 bases from J, with 13 bases between. The CDR3 sequence: CASRAGGVEAFF. The CDR3 nucleotides read TGTGCCAGCAGGGCTGGGGGCGTAGAAGCTTTCTTT.

This clonotype was counted at least ten times. V usage is TRBV5-1 and J usage is TRBJ2-1; possibly TRBD1 or TRBD2 for D (6 bases each). CDR1 SGHRS and CDR2 YFSETQ come from the germline V gene. The germline V and J ends were trimmed by 4 bases and 12 bases, with 26 bases remaining between them. There are 16 residues in the CDR3. CDR3 amino acids: CASSRIPELIGGGQFF. CDR3 sequence (DNA): TGCGCCAGCAGCCGGATCCCAGAGCTTATCGGGGGCGGGCAGTTCTTC.

V gene TRBV5-5 combines with J gene TRBJ2-7; D not resolved. Trimming left V 2 bases short and J 2 bases short, with 5 bases between. The CDR3 contains 12 residues. Germline lookup yields CDR1 SGHKS and CDR2 YYEKEE (reference sequence). The DNA of the CDR3 is TGTGCCAGCAGCTTAGCCACCTACGAGCAGTACTTC. Residues: CASSLATYEQYF. The entire variable domain, with the rest obtained from reference TRBV5-5 and TRBJ2-7, is as follows: DAGVTQSPTHLIKTRGQQVTLRCSPISGHKSVSWYQQVLGQGPQFIFQYYEKEERGRGNFPDRFSARQFPNYSSELNVNALLLGDSALYLCASSLATYEQYFGPGTRLTVT.

With respect to this clonotype: At one boundary the junction diverges from the germline segment, which might be a read error. V and J are TRBV5-4 and TRBJ2-2, with 8 bases matching TRBD2. Germline CDR1 is SGHNT and CDR2 is YYREEE (reference sequence). The CDR3 has 16 amino acids. The CDR3 spells CVSRPGGDLNTGELFF. In DNA form, the CDR3 reads TGTGTCAGCAGGCCCGGGGGGGATTTGAACACCGGGGAGCTGTTTTTT.

This clonotype was recorded at least ten times. V and J are TRBV28 and TRBJ1-1, with a weak D call TRBD1 (6 bases). The CDR3 spans 12 residues. CDR1 and CDR2 from the germline V gene are MDHEN and SYDVKM. V shed 3 bases and J shed 10 bases, with 12 bases lying between them. CDR3 nucleotides: TGTGCCAGCAGTTTTAACAGGGAGGGAGCTTTCTTT. Protein: CASSFNREGAFF.

The rearrangement uses TRBV7-9 and TRBJ2-5; 8 nucleotides align to TRBD2. V dropped 4 bases and J dropped 5; count of bases not matched to a gene: 15. This CDR3 has 17 amino acids. Germline V gives CDR1 SEHNR, CDR2 FQNEAQ (reference sequence). CDR3 in DNA: TGTGCCAGCAGCTCCCCTCCGGGACTAGAATTATCCGAGACCCAGTACTTC. It is translated as CASSSPPGLELSETQYF.

CDR3 sequence: CASSQTGGGYTF. Written as DNA, the CDR3 is TGTGCCAGCAGTCAGACGGGTGGAGGCTACACCTTC. The chain is built from TRBV12-3 or TRBV12-4 and TRBJ1-2; the D is unclear. Trimming left V 5 bases short and J 8 bases short, with 12 bases between. The CDR3 is 12 amino acids.

About this clonotype itself: A much bigger clone sits one base away, suggesting this may be a read error. The chain is built from TRBV5-4 and TRBJ1-2; D gene unclear. Between the trimmed V and J ends, which lost 4 bases and 3 bases, there was a span of 16 bases. The CDR3 has 15 residues. Germline values: CDR1 SGHNT, CDR2 YYREEE (reference sequence). The CDR3 sequence is CASSPLRGPYYGYTF. DNA of the CDR3: TGTGCCAGCAGCCCCTTGCGGGGTCCCTACTATGGCTACACCTTC. Drawing the rest from reference TRBV5-4 and TRBJ1-2, the complete variable domain is ETGVTQSPTHLIKTRGQQVTLRCSSQSGHNTVSWYQQALGQGPQFIFQYYREEENGRGNFPPRFSGLQFPNYSSELNVNALELDDSALYLCASSPLRGPYYGYTFGSGTRLTVV.

This clonotype was observed a few times. J is TRBJ2-2 and V is TRBV6-1; a possible D gene is TRBD1 (5 bases). V lost 8 bases to trimming and J lost 6 bases, with 10 bases between them. The germline CDR1 and CDR2 sequences are MNHNS and SASEGT. The CDR3 totals 12 residues. CDR3 bases: TGTGCCAGCGACAGACCTCCCGGGGAGCTGTTTTTT. This gives the protein CASDRPPGELFF.

V and J are TRBV7-9 and TRBJ1-4, with TRBD1 as a possible D gene (5 bases). Germline V gene data show CDR1 as SEHNR and CDR2 as FQNEAQ (reference sequence). V was clipped by 4 bases and J by 5 bases, with 14 bases between them. The CDR3 is 15 residues long. CDR3 DNA sequence: TGTGCCAGCAGCTCGTCGGGGGGTGTAAATGAAAAACTGTTTTTT. It is translated as CASSSSGGVNEKLFF.

The V call is TRBV7-2, the J call TRBJ2-1; no definite D call. Germline CDR1 reads SGHTA; CDR2 reads FQGNSA. The CDR3 is 13 residues long. The germline V and J ends were trimmed by 5 bases and 9 bases, with 14 bases remaining between them. The CDR3 here is CASSLLPESEQFF. CDR3 in DNA: TGTGCCAGCAGCCTCCTCCCGGAGAGTGAGCAGTTCTTC.

This clonotype showed up just a few times. The rearrangement joins TRBV6-5 to TRBJ2-1; 8 nucleotides line up with TRBD1. CDR3 length: 14 residues. Germline V gene lookup returns CDR1 MNHEY and CDR2 SVGAGI. V shed 5 bases, J shed 7 bases, and the junction held 7 bases outside the gene matches. The CDR3 loop is CASSPSTGVNEQFF. CDR3 coding DNA: TGTGCCAGCAGTCCCTCGACAGGGGTGAATGAGCAGTTCTTC.

The rearrangement links TRBV12-3 or TRBV12-4 to TRBJ1-3; 7 nucleotides match TRBD1. This CDR3 has 14 residues. With V trimmed by 6 bases and J by 4 bases, 6 bases remained unmatched. CDR3: CASRLGTAGNTIYF. The CDR3 DNA is TGTGCCAGCAGGCTCGGGACAGCCGGAAACACCATATATTTT.

The J gene is TRBJ2-1, the V gene TRBV10-2, with D unclear. Germline loops: CDR1 WSHSY, CDR2 SAAADI. V lost 4 bases to trimming and J lost 8 bases, with 6 bases between them. This CDR3 is built from 11 residues. The CDR3 DNA follows: TGCGCCAGCAGTGGATCGGATGAGCAGTTCTTC. This gives the protein CASSGSDEQFF.

The table lists this clonotype with many counts. The chain combines TRBV11-2 with TRBJ2-7, with D tentatively TRBD2 (5 bases). Trimming removed 1 base at V and 3 bases at J, with 10 bases between. The germline gives CDR1 SGHAT, CDR2 FQNNGV. The CDR3 consists of 14 residues. The CDR3 nucleotides are TGTGCCAGCAGCTTAGGGACGGCGGGCTACGAGCAGTACTTC. Its translation: CASSLGTAGYEQYF.